This record covers a single TCR beta chain. The entry originates in a study of blood T cell repertoires in COVID-19. Germline loops: CDR1 LGHDT, CDR2 YNNKEL (reference sequence). The germline V and J ends were trimmed by 5 bases and 7 bases, with 20 bases remaining between them. The CDR3 loop spans 15 amino acids. Original methodology: Researchers report that nucleated cell counts were estimated from reference gene primer amplification. Profiling relied on immunoSEQ multiplex PCR, and the TCRdb table lists in-frame clones only, not all of them. The V and J calls and clone size were taken over from that table, and D and trimming were inferred from the DNA. Of about 65,000 clones listed, more than 90% were seen once; the top ten hold around 1.3%.

Sequenced: peripheral blood. The sequence was obtained from a man in his sixties with acute or convalescent COVID-19. The chain is built from TRBV3-1 (or the pseudogene TRBV3-2) and TRBJ1-1; weak D call: TRBD1 (5 bases). The CDR3 spells CASSSSGRGLSEAFF. CDR3 DNA sequence: TGTGCCAGCAGCTCATCAGGGCGGGGACTCAGTGAAGCTTTCTTT.